Following are 2 T cell receptor beta chains from one sample sequenced in a study of T-cell reconstitution after alpha-beta-depleted transplantation in children. Library preparation (for TCRbeta) was performed with unique molecular identifiers. TCRdb reprocessed the PCR reads with MiXCR, giving one entry per CDR3 protein. The table records a few hundred thousand distinct CDR3 sequences, roughly a tenth of them present only once. The sequencing here drew on PBMCs from the stem cell graft donor, taken from the stem cell graft. The origin of the receptors is a human donor who donated a stem cell graft to a child with SCID.

This clonotype was picked up many times. The J gene is TRBJ2-4, the V gene TRBV5-4; TRBD2 matches at 7 bases. Germline trimming cut 4 bases from V and 6 bases from J; bases unmatched to any gene: 4. The CDR3 has 13 amino acids. Looked up from germline, CDR1 is SGHNT and CDR2 is YYREEE (reference sequence). In DNA, the CDR3 is TGTGCCAGCAGCATGGGGGAGGGAAACATTCAGTACTTC. Protein product: CASSMGEGNIQYF. Combining the CDR3 with reference TRBV5-4 and TRBJ2-4 gives the whole variable domain ETGVTQSPTHLIKTRGQQVTLRCSSQSGHNTVSWYQQALGQGPQFIFQYYREEENGRGNFPPRFSGLQFPNYSSELNVNALELDDSALYLCASSMGEGNIQYFGAGTRLSVL.

This clonotype was seen many times. The CDR3 region has the DNA TGTGCCAGCACCCCGGGAGCCGGTGACTCTGGGGCCAACGTCCTGACTTTC. Translation gives CASTPGAGDSGANVLTF. The chain joins TRBV12-3 or TRBV12-4 to TRBJ2-6, with D maybe TRBD2 (6 bases). Trimming pared 7 bases from V and 0 bases from J, leaving 16 bases between. CDR3 length equals 17 residues.